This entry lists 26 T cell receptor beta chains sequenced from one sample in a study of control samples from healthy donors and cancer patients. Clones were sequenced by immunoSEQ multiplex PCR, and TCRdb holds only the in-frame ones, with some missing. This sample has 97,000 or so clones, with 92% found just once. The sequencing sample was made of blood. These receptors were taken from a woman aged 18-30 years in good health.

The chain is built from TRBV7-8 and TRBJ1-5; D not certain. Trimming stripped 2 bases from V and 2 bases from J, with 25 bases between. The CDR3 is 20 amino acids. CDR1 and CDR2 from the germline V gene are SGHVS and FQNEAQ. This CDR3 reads CASSLRASYGFSSGNQPQHF. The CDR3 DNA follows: TGTGCCAGCAGCTTAAGGGCTTCCTACGGGTTTTCATCGGGCAATCAGCCCCAGCATTTT.

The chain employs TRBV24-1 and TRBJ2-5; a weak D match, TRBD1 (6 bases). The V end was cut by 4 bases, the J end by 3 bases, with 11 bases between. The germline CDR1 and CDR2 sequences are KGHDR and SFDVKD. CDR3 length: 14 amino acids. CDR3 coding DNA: TGTGCCACCAGTGAGCCAACAGGGAAAGAGACCCAGTACTTC. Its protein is CATSEPTGKETQYF.

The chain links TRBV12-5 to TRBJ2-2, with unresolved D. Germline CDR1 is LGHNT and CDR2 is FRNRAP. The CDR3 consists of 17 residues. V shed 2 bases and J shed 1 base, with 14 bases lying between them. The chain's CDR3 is CASGLSLPGRNTGELFF. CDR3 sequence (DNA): TGTGCTAGTGGTTTGTCCCTCCCCGGACGGAACACCGGGGAGCTGTTTTTT.

CDR3 nucleotide sequence: TGTGCCAGCAGTTTTTCTGGGACAGCCTACGAGCAGTACTTC. Protein: CASSFSGTAYEQYF. This chain joins TRBV27 and TRBJ2-7, with TRBD1 matching over 7 bases. J gave up 2 bases and V 3 bases, and 4 bases lay outside the gene matches. In germline, CDR1 is MNHEY, CDR2 SMNVEV (reference sequence). The CDR3 loop spans 14 amino acids.

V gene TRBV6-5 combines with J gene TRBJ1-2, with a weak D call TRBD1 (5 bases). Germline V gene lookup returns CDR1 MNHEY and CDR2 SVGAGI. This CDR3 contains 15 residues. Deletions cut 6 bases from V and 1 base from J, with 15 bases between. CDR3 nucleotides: TGTGCCAGCAGATCTATTGGGGGGGGTAACTATGGCTACACCTTC. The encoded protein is CASRSIGGGNYGYTF.

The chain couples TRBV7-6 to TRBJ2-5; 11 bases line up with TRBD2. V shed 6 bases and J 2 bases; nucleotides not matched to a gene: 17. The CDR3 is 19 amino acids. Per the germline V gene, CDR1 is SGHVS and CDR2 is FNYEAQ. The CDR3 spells CASRPEGLAVSLGQETQYF. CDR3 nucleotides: TGTGCCAGCAGACCAGAGGGACTAGCGGTGTCGTTGGGGCAAGAGACCCAGTACTTC.

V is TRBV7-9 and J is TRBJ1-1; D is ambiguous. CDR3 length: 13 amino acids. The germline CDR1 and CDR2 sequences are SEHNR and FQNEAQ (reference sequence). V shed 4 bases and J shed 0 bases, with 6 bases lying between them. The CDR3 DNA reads TGTGCCAGCAGCTCCAAATTGAACACTGAAGCTTTCTTT. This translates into CASSSKLNTEAFF.

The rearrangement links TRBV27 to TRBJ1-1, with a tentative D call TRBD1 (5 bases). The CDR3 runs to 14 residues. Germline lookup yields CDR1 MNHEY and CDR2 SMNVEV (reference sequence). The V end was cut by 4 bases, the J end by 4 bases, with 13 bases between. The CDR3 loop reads CASSSVRGSTEAFF. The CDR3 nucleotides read TGTGCCAGCAGTTCCGTCCGGGGGAGCACTGAAGCTTTCTTT.

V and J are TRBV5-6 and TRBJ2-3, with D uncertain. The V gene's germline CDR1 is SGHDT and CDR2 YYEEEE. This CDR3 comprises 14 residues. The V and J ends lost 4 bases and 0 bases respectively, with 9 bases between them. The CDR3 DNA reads TGTGCCAGCAGCCGCGGACGGAGCACAGATACGCAGTATTTT. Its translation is CASSRGRSTDTQYF.

The CDR3 nucleotides read TGTGCCAGCAGCTTAGGGGGGTTTGAGCAGATGAACACTGAAGCTTTCTTT. As protein: CASSLGGFEQMNTEAFF. The rearrangement links TRBV7-6 to TRBJ1-1; D perhaps matches TRBD1 (5 bases). Germline-derived CDR1 and CDR2 are SGHVS and FNYEAQ. V shed 1 base and J shed 0 bases, with 15 bases lying between them. The CDR3 covers 17 residues.

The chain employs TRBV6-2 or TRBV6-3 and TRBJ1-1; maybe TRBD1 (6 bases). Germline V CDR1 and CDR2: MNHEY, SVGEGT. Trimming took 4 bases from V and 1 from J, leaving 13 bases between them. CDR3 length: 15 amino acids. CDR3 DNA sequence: TGTGCCAGCAGTTTATCCGGGACACCGAACACTGAAGCTTTCTTT. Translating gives CASSLSGTPNTEAFF.

CDR3 DNA: TGTGCCAGCAGCCCTGGACTAGGACGGACCGGGGAGCTGTTTTTT. Residues: CASSPGLGRTGELFF. This rearrangement joins TRBV14 to TRBJ2-2; 7 bases map to TRBD2. Germline lookup yields CDR1 SGHDN and CDR2 FVKESK. The V and J ends lost 4 bases and 5 bases, in that order; junction bases with no gene match: 7. This CDR3 has 15 residues.

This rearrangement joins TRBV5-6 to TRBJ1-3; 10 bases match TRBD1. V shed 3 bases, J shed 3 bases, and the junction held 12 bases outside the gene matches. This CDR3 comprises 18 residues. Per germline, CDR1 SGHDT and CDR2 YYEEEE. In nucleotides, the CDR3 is TGTGCCAGCAGCTACCTACCGGGACAGGGGATGGATGGAAACACCATATATTTT. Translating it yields CASSYLPGQGMDGNTIYF.

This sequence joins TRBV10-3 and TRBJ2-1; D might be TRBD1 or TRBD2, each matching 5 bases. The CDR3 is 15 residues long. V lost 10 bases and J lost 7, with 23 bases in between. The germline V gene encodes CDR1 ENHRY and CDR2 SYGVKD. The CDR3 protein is CATAPGTVFFNEQFF. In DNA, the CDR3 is TGTGCCACAGCTCCCGGGACGGTGTTTTTTAATGAGCAGTTCTTC.

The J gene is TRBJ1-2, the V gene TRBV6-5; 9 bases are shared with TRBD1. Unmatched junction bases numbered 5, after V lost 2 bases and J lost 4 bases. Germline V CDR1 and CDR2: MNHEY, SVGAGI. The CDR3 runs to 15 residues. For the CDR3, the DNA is TGTGCCAGCAGTTACGGGGACAGGGTGGGCTATGGCTACACCTTC. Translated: CASSYGDRVGYGYTF.

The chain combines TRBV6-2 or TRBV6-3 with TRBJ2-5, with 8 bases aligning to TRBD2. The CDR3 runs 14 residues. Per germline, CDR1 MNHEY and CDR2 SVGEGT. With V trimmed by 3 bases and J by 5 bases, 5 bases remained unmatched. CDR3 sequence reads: CASSYILAGETQYF. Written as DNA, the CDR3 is TGTGCCAGCAGTTATATCCTAGCGGGTGAGACCCAGTACTTC.

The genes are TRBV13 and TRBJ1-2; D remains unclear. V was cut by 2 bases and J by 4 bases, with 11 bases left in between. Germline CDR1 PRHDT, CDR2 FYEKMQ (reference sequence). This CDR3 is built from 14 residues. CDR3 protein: CASSLLGPIYGYTF. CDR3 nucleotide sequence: TGTGCCAGCAGCTTATTGGGTCCCATCTATGGCTACACCTTC. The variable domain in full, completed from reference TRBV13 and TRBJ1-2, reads AAGVIQSPRHLIKEKRETATLKCYPIPRHDTVYWYQQGPGQDPQFLISFYEKMQSDKGSIPDRFSAQQFSDYHSELNMSSLELGDSALYFCASSLLGPIYGYTFGSGTRLTVV.

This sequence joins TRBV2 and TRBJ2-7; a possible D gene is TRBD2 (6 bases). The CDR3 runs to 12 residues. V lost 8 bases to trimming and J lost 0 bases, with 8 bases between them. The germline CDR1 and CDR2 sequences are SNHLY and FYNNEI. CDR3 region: CASGTPSYEQYF. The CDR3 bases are TGTGCCAGCGGGACTCCCTCCTACGAGCAGTACTTC.

The CDR3: CASSIWSSGSRADTQYF. The CDR3 coding sequence is TGTGCCAGTAGTATCTGGTCTAGCGGGAGTAGGGCAGATACGCAGTATTTT. The genes are TRBV19 and TRBJ2-3, with TRBD2 matching 10 bases. This CDR3 is built from 17 residues. The V gene's germline CDR1 is LNHDA and CDR2 SQIVND (reference sequence). V trimming: 3 bases; J trimming: 4 bases; junction bases outside the gene matches: 10.

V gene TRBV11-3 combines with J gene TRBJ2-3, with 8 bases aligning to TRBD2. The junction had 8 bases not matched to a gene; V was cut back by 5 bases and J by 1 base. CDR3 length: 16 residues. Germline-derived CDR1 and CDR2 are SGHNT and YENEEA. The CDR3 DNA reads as TGTGCCAGCAGCCTCTCTTGGCGGGAGGGCACAGATACGCAGTATTTT. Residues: CASSLSWREGTDTQYF.

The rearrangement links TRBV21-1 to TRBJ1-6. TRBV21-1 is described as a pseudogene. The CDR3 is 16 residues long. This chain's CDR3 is CASSRTETRVASPLHF. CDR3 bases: TGTGCCAGCAGCAGAACAGAGACGAGGGTGGCTTCACCCCTCCACTTT.

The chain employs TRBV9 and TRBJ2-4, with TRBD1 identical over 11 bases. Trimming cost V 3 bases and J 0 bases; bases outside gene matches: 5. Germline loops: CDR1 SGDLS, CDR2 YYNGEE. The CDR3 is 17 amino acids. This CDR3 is CASSATGTGGAKNIQYF. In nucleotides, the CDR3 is TGTGCCAGCAGCGCCACCGGGACAGGGGGAGCCAAAAACATTCAGTACTTC.

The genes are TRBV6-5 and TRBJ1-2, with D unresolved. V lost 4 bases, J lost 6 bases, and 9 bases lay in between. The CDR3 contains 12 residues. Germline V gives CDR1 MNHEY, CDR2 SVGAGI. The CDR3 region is CASSSSWDGYTF. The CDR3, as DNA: TGTGCCAGCAGTTCCTCATGGGATGGCTACACCTTC.

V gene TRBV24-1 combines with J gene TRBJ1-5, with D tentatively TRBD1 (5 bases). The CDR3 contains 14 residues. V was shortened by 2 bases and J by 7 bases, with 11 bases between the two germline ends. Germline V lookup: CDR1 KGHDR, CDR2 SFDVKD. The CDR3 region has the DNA TGTGCCACCAGTGATTGGGGCGGTTTCCAGCCCCAGCATTTT. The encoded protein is CATSDWGGFQPQHF.

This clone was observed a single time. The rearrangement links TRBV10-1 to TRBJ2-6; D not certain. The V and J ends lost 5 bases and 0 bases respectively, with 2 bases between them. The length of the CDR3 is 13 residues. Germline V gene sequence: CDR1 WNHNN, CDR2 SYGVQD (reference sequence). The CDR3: CASSSSGANVLTF. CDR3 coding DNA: TGCGCCAGCAGTTCCTCTGGGGCCAACGTCCTGACTTTC.

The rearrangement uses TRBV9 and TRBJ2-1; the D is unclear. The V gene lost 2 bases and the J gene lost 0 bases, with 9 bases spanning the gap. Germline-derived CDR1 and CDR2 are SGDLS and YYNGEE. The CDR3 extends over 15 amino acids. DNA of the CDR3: TGTGCCAGCAGCGTGCAAGCGACCTCCTACAATGAGCAGTTCTTC. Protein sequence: CASSVQATSYNEQFF.